This passage covers 12 T cell receptor beta chains from one sample sequenced in a study of blood T cell repertoires in COVID-19 (dated by TCRdb to about 2020). Libraries came from the immunoSEQ multiplex PCR assay. TCRdb limited this immuneACCESS table to in-frame rearrangements with V and J called. A share of clones is missing; checked studies link under half to unresolved V genes, and the rest is unexplained. The sample profile shows under 150,000 clones; 70% to 80% of them were found once. The ten largest clones take up approximately 9% of the sample. The material sequenced was peripheral blood. Every receptor here comes from a woman between 50 and 59 years old with active or convalescent COVID-19.

This chain uses TRBV4-3 with TRBJ2-7; D may be TRBD2 (7 bases). This CDR3 comprises 15 residues. Trimming cost V 4 bases and J 4 bases, with 17 bases left between them. In germline, CDR1 is LGHNA, CDR2 YSLEER. CDR3 sequence reads: CASSPSGQRAYEQYF. CDR3 DNA: TGCGCCAGCAGCCCTAGCGGACAGAGAGCTTACGAGCAGTACTTC.

The chain is built from TRBV30 and TRBJ2-1, with 11 bases identical to TRBD2. Trimming took 2 bases from V and 0 from J; bases not matched to a gene: 9. Germline V CDR1 and CDR2: GTSNPN, SVGIG (reference sequence). The CDR3 has 18 amino acids. CDR3 in DNA: TGTGCCTGGAGTAATCTCGGGACTAGCGGTAGCTCCTACAATGAGCAGTTCTTC. This gives the protein CAWSNLGTSGSSYNEQFF.

The chain links TRBV5-1 to TRBJ2-5; perhaps TRBD2 as D (7 bases). The CDR3 runs to 13 residues. Trimming shortened V by 5 bases and J by 4 bases, and 12 bases separated the two germline ends. Germline CDR1 is SGHRS and CDR2 is YFSETQ. The CDR3 sequence: CASSRGAGETQYF. The CDR3 DNA sequence: TGCGCCAGCAGTCGGGGGGCAGGAGAGACCCAGTACTTC.

This chain joins TRBV19 and TRBJ1-1, with a possible D match to TRBD1 (5 bases). This CDR3 has 11 residues. CDR1 is LNHDA and CDR2 is SQIVND in the germline V gene (reference sequence). With 10 bases removed from V and 4 bases from J, the gap between germline ends came to 10 bases. CDR3 amino acids: CATGFSTEAFF. CDR3 in DNA: TGTGCCACAGGGTTTAGCACTGAAGCTTTCTTT.

The V gene is TRBV7-2, the J gene TRBJ2-1, with TRBD2 matching 8 bases. V trimming: 1 base; J trimming: 4 bases; junction bases outside the gene matches: 3. The germline V gene has CDR1 SGHTA and CDR2 FQGNSA. The CDR3 is made up of 15 amino acids. The CDR3 sequence is CASSLGGLGYNEQFF. CDR3 nucleotide sequence: TGTGCCAGCAGCTTAGGGGGACTAGGATACAATGAGCAGTTCTTC.

This clone was detected a few times. The genes are TRBV19 and TRBJ1-1; tentatively, D is TRBD1 (5 bases). This CDR3 is 14 amino acids long. CDR1 and CDR2 (germline): LNHDA, SQIVND (reference sequence). Trimming pared 3 bases from V and 5 bases from J, leaving 13 bases between. CDR3 residues: CASSMDIDGTEAFF. Here the CDR3 DNA reads TGTGCCAGTAGTATGGACATAGATGGGACTGAAGCTTTCTTT.

This clone occurred once. The CDR3 sequence: CASSPGAGGTDTQYF. For the CDR3, the DNA is TGTGCCAGCTCACCAGGGGCGGGGGGCACAGATACGCAGTATTTT. The J gene is TRBJ2-3, the V gene TRBV18; 7 nucleotides line up with TRBD2. Germline-derived CDR1 and CDR2 are KGHSH and LQKENI. The CDR3 runs 15 residues. Trimming took 2 bases from V and 1 from J; bases not matched to a gene: 3.

A note on this clone: A much larger clone differs from this one at a single base, so this may be a read error. The rearrangement links TRBV7-9 to TRBJ2-7; 9 bases match TRBD1. Per germline, CDR1 SEHNR and CDR2 FQNEAQ (reference sequence). The CDR3 sequence is 14 residues long. J gave up 3 bases and V 6 bases, and 6 bases lay outside the gene matches. This chain's CDR3 is CASSSPGQGYEQYF. CDR3 nucleotide sequence: TGTGCCAGCAGTTCTCCGGGACAGGGCTACGAGCAGTACTTC.

The chain is built from TRBV30 and TRBJ2-7; 10 bases fit TRBD2. The CDR3 is 15 amino acids. Germline V gives CDR1 GTSNPN, CDR2 SVGIG (reference sequence). V gave up 2 bases and J gave up 4 bases; unmatched junction bases: 8. The DNA of the CDR3 is TGTGCCTGGAGTTACCTAGCGGGAGATAGATACGAGCAGTACTTC. It yields the protein CAWSYLAGDRYEQYF.

This chain uses TRBV18 with TRBJ2-3; D ambiguous. Between the trimmed V and J ends, which lost 1 base and 3 bases, there was a span of 11 bases. The CDR3 has 15 amino acids. CDR1 and CDR2 (germline): KGHSH, LQKENI. The CDR3 loop reads CASSPRALMTDTQYF. Written as DNA, the CDR3 is TGTGCCAGCTCACCACGGGCGTTAATGACAGATACGCAGTATTTT.

This clone was seen only a few times. The chain links TRBV18 to TRBJ2-3; 10 bases fit TRBD2. Germline loops: CDR1 KGHSH, CDR2 LQKENI. This CDR3 region has 17 residues. The V and J ends lost 5 bases and 0 bases, in that order; junction bases with no gene match: 8. The CDR3 nucleotides read TGTGCCAGCTCAGAGCGGGGGGGCTCCCTCAGCACAGATACGCAGTATTTT. Translated: CASSERGGSLSTDTQYF.

The J gene is TRBJ1-6, the V gene TRBV4-2; D is possibly TRBD1 (5 bases). Trimming took 4 bases from V and 0 from J, leaving 13 bases between them. CDR1 LGHNA and CDR2 YNFKEQ come from the germline V gene. The CDR3 is 17 amino acids. The CDR3 here is CASSLGGSSSYNSPLHF. CDR3 DNA: TGTGCCAGCAGCCTCGGGGGTTCGAGCTCCTATAATTCACCCCTCCACTTT.